This T cell receptor beta chain emerged from a study of identical twins. TCRdb processed the 5' RACE reads anew with MiXCR; each CDR3 protein has one entry. This repertoire shows roughly 1,500,000 distinct CDR3 sequences, roughly 35% found once; its top ten account for 0.27%. CDR3 length: 14 residues. The chain has TRBV12-3 or TRBV12-4 and TRBJ2-1; D possibly uses TRBD1 or TRBD2 (5 bases each). Gene TRBJ2-7 matches the end of the DNA better, so the J call may be wrong. The sequence came from a newborn girl in good health. Sequenced material: cord blood. DNA of the CDR3: TGTGCCAGCAGTCGAGGGGCGCCCTACAATGAGCAGTACTTC. It specifies CASSRGAPYNEQYF.